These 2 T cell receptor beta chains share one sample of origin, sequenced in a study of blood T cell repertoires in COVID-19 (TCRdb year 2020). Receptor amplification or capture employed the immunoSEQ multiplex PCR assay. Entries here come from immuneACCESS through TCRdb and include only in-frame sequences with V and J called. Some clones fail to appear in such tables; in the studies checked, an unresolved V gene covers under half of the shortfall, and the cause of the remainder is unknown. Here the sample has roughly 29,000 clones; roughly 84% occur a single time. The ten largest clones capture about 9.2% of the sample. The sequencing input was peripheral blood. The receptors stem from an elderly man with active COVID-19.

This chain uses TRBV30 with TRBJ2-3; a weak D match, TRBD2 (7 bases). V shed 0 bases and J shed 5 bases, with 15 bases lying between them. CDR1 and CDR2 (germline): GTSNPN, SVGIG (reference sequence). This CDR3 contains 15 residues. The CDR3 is CAWSVRGGAVDTQYF. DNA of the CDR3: TGTGCCTGGAGTGTGAGGGGGGGGGCCGTAGATACGCAGTATTTT.

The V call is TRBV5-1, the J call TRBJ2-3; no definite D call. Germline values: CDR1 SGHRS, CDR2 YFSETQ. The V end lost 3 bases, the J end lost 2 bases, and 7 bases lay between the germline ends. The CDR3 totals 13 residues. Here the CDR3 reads CASSSGLTDTQYF. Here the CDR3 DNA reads TGCGCCAGCAGCTCCGGTCTCACAGATACGCAGTATTTT.